Given below is one T cell receptor (beta chain) in context. Antigen specificity is unknown. The assay ran at deep level. Authors' methods: From ImmunoSEQ came sequences covering only the junction and carrying no quality scores, so filtering differed. TCRdb keeps only in-frame clones here, not all; method: immunoSEQ multiplex PCR. Clonal size and the V and J genes are those of that table, whereas D and trimming came from the DNA. This table holds roughly 2 million clones, roughly 95% found once. This record comes from a study of shared clonotypes between healthy human individuals. Points from the study as a whole: Few donors limited the genetic and exposure-history diversity represented.

The V gene's germline CDR1 is SNHLY and CDR2 FYNNEI. V lost 2 bases to trimming and J lost 4 bases, with 15 bases between them. This CDR3 has 16 amino acids. The gene calls are TRBV2 and TRBJ1-3; possibly TRBD1 for D (5 bases). Sample: naive CD4+ T cells sorted from blood. The sample's subset: CD45RA+ positively selected. This sequence was found in a young man in good health. The CDR3 region has the DNA TGTGCCAGCAGTGAAACGGCGTTCGGGGGGGGAAACACCATATATTTT. It yields the protein CASSETAFGGGNTIYF.